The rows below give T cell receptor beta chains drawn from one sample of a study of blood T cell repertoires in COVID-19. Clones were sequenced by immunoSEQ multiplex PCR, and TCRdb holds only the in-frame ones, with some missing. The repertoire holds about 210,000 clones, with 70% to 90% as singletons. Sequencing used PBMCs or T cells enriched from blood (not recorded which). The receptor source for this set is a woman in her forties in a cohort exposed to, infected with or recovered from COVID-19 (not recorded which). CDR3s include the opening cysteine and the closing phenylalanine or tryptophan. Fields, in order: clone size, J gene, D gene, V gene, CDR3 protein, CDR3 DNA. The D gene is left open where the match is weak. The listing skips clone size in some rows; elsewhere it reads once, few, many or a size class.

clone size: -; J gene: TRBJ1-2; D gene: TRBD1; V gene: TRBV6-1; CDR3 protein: CASSDRTGGYTF; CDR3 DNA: TGTGCCAGCAGTGACCGGACAGGCGGCTACACCTTC
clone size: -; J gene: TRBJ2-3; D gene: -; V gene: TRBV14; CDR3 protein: CASSPGFSTDTQYF; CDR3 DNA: TGTGCCAGCAGTCCAGGGTTTAGCACAGATACGCAGTATTTT
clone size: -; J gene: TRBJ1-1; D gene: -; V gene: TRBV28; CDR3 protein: CASSLRGGDTEAFF; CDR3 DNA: TGTGCCAGCAGTTTACGAGGCGGGGACACTGAAGCTTTCTTT
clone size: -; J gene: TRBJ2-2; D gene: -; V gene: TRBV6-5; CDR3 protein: CASSYFRTGELFF; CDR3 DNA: TGTGCCAGCAGTTACTTCAGAACCGGGGAGCTGTTTTTT
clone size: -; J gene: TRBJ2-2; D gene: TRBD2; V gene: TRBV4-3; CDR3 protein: CASSPQLADYNTGELFF; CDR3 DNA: TGCGCCAGCAGCCCCCAACTAGCGGACTATAACACCGGGGAGCTGTTTTTT
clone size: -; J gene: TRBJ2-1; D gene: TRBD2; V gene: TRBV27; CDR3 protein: CASSPASGGADEQFF; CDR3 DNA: TGTGCCAGCAGTCCCGCCAGCGGGGGGGCAGATGAGCAGTTCTTC
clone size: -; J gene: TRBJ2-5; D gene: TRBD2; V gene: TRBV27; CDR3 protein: CASSLVGPLGLAGGRETQYF; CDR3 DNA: TGTGCCAGCAGTTTAGTAGGGCCTCTGGGACTAGCGGGAGGCAGGGAGACCCAGTACTTC
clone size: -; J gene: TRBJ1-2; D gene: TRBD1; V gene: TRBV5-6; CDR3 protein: CASSGMRTGPYGYTF; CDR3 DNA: TGTGCCAGCAGCGGGATGAGGACAGGGCCCTATGGCTACACCTTC
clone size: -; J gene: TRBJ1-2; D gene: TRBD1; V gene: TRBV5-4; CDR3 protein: CASSLGTGGSYGYTF; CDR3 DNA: TGTGCCAGCAGCCTTGGGACAGGGGGAAGCTATGGCTACACCTTC
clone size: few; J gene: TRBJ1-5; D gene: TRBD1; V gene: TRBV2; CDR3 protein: CASSRQGAGEPQHF; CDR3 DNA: TGTGCCAGCAGTCGTCAGGGGGCGGGGGAGCCCCAGCATTTT
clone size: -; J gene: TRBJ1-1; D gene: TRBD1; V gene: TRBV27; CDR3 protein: CASSSPRDRGLGEAFF; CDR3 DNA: TGTGCCAGCAGTTCCCCTCGGGACAGGGGGCTTGGTGAAGCTTTCTTT
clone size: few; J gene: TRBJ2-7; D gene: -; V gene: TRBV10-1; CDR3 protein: CASSDNFEQYF; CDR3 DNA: TGCGCCAGCAGTGACAACTTCGAGCAGTACTTC
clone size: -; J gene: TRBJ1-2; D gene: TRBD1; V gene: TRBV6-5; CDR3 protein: CASSSPGQGANGYTF; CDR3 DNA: TGTGCCAGCAGTTCTCCGGGACAGGGGGCAAATGGCTACACCTTC
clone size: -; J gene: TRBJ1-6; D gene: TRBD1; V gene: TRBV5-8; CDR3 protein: CASRTGGSSPLHF; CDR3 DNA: TGTGCCAGCAGAACAGGGGGCAGTTCACCCCTCCACTTT
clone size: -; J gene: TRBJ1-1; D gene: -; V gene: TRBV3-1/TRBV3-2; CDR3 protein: CASSLGHSNTEAFF; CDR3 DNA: TGTGCCAGCAGCTTAGGACACTCGAACACTGAAGCTTTCTTT
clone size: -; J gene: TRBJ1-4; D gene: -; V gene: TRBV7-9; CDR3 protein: CASTRSEAGEKLFF; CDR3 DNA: TGTGCCAGCACCCGTTCTGAGGCTGGAGAAAAACTGTTTTTT
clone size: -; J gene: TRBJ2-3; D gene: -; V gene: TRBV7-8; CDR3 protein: CASSLGTALQDTQYF; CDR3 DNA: TGTGCCAGCAGCTTAGGGACAGCCTTACAAGATACGCAGTATTTT
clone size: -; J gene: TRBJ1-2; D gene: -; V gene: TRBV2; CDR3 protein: CASSERGRGTANYGYTF; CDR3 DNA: TGTGCCAGCAGTGAACGAGGCAGGGGCACAGCTAACTATGGCTACACCTTC
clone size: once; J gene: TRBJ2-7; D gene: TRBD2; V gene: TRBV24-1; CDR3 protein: CATSDRTSGRFHEQYF; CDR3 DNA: TGTGCCACCAGTGACCGGACTAGCGGGAGATTCCACGAGCAGTACTTC